This T cell receptor (beta chain) emerged from a study of T cell responses to AZD1222 COVID-19 vaccine. Study findings and constraints: Close to half of spike-specific TCRs reportedly recognize unmutated variant regions. CD4 TCRs associated with vaccination spanned spike, dominating at 160-218 and 743-854. The sample set comprised mostly white British donors with more females, and clonal diversity was possibly underestimated. Rises in breadth and depth of Spike-specific TCRs came after two AZD1222 doses.

Note on this clone: The antigen is not known.

Generated by immunoSEQ multiplex PCR, the TCRdb table keeps only in-frame clones and is missing some. The data contain 110,000 to 150,000 clones, roughly 90% of them singletons. CDR3 length: 12 residues. Trimming took 1 base from V and 3 from J, leaving 6 bases between them. Germline-derived CDR1 and CDR2 are SQVTM and ANQGSEA. This clonotype was obtained from an adult who received the AZD1222 COVID-19 vaccine. The chain recombines TRBV29-1 with TRBJ2-5; D ambiguous. The sequencing used peripheral blood, collected 28 days after the second AZD1222 dose. As DNA, the CDR3 is TGCAGCGTTGAAGGGGGTGAAGAGACCCAGTACTTC. This sequence encodes CSVEGGEETQYF.